The clone carrying this T cell receptor beta chain occurred a few times. Its antigen is currently unknown. Researchers report isolating at least 6 million PBMCs per sample. Germline CDR1 is DFQATT and CDR2 is SNEGSKA (reference sequence). The CDR3 covers 19 residues. Trimming took 1 base from V and 1 from J, leaving 23 bases between them. Using a J-beta primer mix together with a sample-barcoded 5' primer, a second PCR was run for roughly 6 to 12 cycles. TCRdb analysed the 5' RACE reads with MiXCR anew, one entry per CDR3 protein. The sample has hundreds of thousands of distinct CDR3 sequences, around 68% seen once. This record belongs to a study of blood T cells in healthy people across ages. The study, taken as a whole, reports: The study regarded diversity estimates from one million T cells as underestimates.

The genes are TRBV20-1 and TRBJ1-5; tentative D call: TRBD1 (5 bases). The TCR sequence derives from a man aged 30-40 years in good health. Sample: blood. The CDR3 nucleotides are TGCAGTGCTAGAGCCGTGGGGTCAGGGAAAGGTTCGAGCAATCAGCCCCAGCATTTT. This sequence encodes CSARAVGSGKGSSNQPQHF.